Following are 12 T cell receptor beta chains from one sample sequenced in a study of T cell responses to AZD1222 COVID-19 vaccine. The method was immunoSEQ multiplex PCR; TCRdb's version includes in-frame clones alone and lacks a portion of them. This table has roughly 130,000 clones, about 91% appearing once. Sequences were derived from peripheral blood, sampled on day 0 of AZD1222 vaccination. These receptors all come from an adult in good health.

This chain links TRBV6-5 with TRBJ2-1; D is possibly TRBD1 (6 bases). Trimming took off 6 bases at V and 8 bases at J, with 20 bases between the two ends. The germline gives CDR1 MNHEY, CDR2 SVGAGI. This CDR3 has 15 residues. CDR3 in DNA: TGTGCCAGCAGAGGCGGGTCCTCGGGACAATATGAGCAGTTCTTC. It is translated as CASRGGSSGQYEQFF.

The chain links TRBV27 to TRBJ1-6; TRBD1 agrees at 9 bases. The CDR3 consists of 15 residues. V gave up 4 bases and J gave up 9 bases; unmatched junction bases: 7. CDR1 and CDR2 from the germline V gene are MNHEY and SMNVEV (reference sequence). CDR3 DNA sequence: TGTGCCAGCAGTTCCACGGACAGGGGTAGTTCACCCCTCCACTTT. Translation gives CASSSTDRGSSPLHF.

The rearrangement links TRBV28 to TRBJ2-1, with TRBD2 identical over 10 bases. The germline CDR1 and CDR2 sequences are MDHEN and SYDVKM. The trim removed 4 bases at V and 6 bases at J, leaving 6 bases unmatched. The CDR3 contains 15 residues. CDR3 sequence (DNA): TGTGCCAGCAGTTCAACTAGCGGGGCCTCCAATGAGCAGTTCTTC. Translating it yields CASSSTSGASNEQFF.

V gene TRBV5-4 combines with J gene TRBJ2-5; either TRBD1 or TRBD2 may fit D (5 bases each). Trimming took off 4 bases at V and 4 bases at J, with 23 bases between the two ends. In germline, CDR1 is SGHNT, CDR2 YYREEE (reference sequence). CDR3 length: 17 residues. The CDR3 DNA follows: TGTGCCAGCAGCCCACATGGGGGATTATGGCAGCTAGAGACCCAGTACTTC. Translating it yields CASSPHGGLWQLETQYF.

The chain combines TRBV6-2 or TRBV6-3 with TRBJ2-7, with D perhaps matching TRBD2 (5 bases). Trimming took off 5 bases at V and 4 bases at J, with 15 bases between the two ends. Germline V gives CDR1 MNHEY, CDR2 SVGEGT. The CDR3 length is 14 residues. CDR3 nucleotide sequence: TGTGCCAGCAGTCCCGGACTCTACCTTTACGAGCAGTACTTC. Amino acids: CASSPGLYLYEQYF.

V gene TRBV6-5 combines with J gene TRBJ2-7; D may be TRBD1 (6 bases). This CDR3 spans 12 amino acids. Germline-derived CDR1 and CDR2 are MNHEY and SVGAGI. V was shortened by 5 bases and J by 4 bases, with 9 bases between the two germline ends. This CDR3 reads CASSIQGYEQYF. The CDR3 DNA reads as TGTGCCAGCAGTATACAGGGATACGAGCAGTACTTC.

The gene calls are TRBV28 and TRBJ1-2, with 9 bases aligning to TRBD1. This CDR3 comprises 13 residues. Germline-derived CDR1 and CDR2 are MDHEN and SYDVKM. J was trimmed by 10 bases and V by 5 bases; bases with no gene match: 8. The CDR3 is CASSGGQGVDYTF. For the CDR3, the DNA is TGTGCCAGCAGTGGGGGACAGGGAGTAGACTACACCTTC.

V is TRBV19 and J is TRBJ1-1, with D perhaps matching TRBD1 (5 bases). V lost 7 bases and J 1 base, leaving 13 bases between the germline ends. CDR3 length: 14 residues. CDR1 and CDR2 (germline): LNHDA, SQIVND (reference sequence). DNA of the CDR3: TGTGCCAGTACCTCGGGGAGGGGGAACACTGAAGCTTTCTTT. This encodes CASTSGRGNTEAFF.

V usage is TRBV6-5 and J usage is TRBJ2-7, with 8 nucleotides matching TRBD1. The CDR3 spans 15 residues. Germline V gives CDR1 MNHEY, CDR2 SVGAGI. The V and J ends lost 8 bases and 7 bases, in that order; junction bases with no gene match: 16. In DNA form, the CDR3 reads TGTGCCAGCTCGTCAGGGGGCAACACCCGACGAGAGCAGTACTTC. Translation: CASSSGGNTRREQYF.

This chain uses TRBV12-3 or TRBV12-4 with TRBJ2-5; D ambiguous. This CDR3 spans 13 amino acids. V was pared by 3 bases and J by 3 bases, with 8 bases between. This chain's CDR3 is CASSLRLKETQYF. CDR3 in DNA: TGTGCCAGCAGTTTGCGTCTCAAAGAGACCCAGTACTTC.

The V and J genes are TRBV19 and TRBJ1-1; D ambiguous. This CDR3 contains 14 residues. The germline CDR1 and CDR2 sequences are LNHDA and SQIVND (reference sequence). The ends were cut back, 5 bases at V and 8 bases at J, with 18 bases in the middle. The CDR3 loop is CASSSGDKRFEAFF. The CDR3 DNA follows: TGTGCCAGTAGTTCAGGCGATAAGAGATTCGAAGCTTTCTTT. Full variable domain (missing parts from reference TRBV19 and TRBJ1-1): DGGITQSPKYLFRKEGQNVTLSCEQNLNHDAMYWYRQDPGQGLRLIYYSQIVNDFQKGDIAEGYSVSREKKESFPLTVTSAQKNPTAFYLCASSSGDKRFEAFFGQGTRLTVV.

The DNA for the CDR3 is TGCGCCAGCAGCCAAAGGACCGCTAGCGGGAGCCGAGAGACCCAGTACTTC. This gives the protein CASSQRTASGSRETQYF. V is TRBV4-1 and J is TRBJ2-5, with 10 bases fitting TRBD2. Germline CDR1 and CDR2: MGHRA and YSYEKL. This CDR3 has 17 amino acids. The J segment lost 4 bases and the V segment lost 2 bases, leaving 10 bases of the junction unmatched.